This T cell receptor (beta chain) was identified during a study of T-cell memory formation after mild COVID-19. Findings of the study overall: Clones that contracted from day 15 to 85 had balanced CD4/CD8; later expanders were CD4+ biased.

This clonotype was counted only a few times. Its antigen is undetermined. CDR3 size: 15 residues. Germline trimming cut 5 bases from V and 1 base from J; bases unmatched to any gene: 5. Constant-segment primers served in 5'RACE that generated TCR alpha and TCR beta cDNA libraries bearing sample barcodes and UMIs. One entry per CDR3 protein, called by TCRdb with MiXCR from the 5' RACE reads. Altogether approximately 480,000 distinct CDR3 sequences are present, approximately 18% being singletons, with the ten largest covering 9% to 15%. The clonotype was recovered from an adult woman who had mild COVID-19 (a few samples of this study predate the infection). Cell type and time point are not known. Sequenced input: PBMCs or a T cell subset sorted from them (not recorded which). The chain recombines TRBV12-3 or TRBV12-4 with TRBJ2-5; 9 nucleotides line up with TRBD1. CDR3 residues: CASSAQDRGQETQYF. In DNA, the CDR3 is TGTGCCAGCAGTGCCCAGGACAGGGGCCAAGAGACCCAGTACTTC.